Listed below are T cell receptor beta chains from one sample, sequenced in a study of cytomegalovirus exposure and HLA in healthy donors. Here immunoSEQ multiplex PCR was the method, and the copy in TCRdb shows in-frame clones only, minus some. Among around 170,000 clones listed, almost 85% were seen once. Sample: PBMCs. All receptors derive from a woman aged 50 to 60 in good health and CMV-seronegative. CDR3s include the opening cysteine and the closing phenylalanine or tryptophan. D genes are given only for firm matches. Only part of the rows carry a size: once, few, many, or a class if the clone is expanded.

v_call	d_call	clone_size	j_call	cdr3_aa	cdr3_nt
TRBV7-8	.	.	TRBJ2-1	CASSLLVSPPEDEQFF	TGTGCCAGCAGCTTATTGGTCTCCCCGCCCGAGGATGAGCAGTTCTTC
TRBV9	.	.	TRBJ1-4	CASSSRGGDFNEKLFF	TGTGCCAGCAGCTCCCGGGGAGGGGACTTTAATGAAAAACTGTTTTTT
TRBV28	.	.	TRBJ1-3	CASRPGRASGNTIYF	TGTGCCAGCAGGCCAGGGAGGGCCTCTGGAAACACCATATATTTT
TRBV7-9	.	once	TRBJ1-2	CASSLAKGDGYTF	TGTGCCAGCAGCCTAGCAAAGGGGGATGGCTACACCTTC
TRBV28	TRBD2	.	TRBJ2-1	CASSFSLAGGVEQFF	TGTGCCAGCAGTTTTAGTCTAGCGGGAGGGGTTGAGCAGTTCTTC
TRBV14	TRBD2	.	TRBJ2-3	CASSQKLAGGGTDTQYF	TGTGCCAGCAGCCAGAAACTAGCGGGAGGGGGCACAGATACGCAGTATTTT
TRBV19	.	.	TRBJ2-7	CASSITGLYYEQYF	TGTGCCAGTAGTATCACAGGGCTCTATTACGAGCAGTACTTC
TRBV11-3	.	.	TRBJ2-1	CASSLSSANYNEQFF	TGTGCCAGCAGCTTGTCTAGCGCGAACTACAATGAGCAGTTCTTC
TRBV5-4	.	.	TRBJ1-4	CASSLVSATNEKLFF	TGTGCCAGCAGCTTGGTATCCGCAACTAATGAAAAACTGTTTTTT
TRBV7-6	.	.	TRBJ1-1	CASSFEGLSSEAFF	TGTGCCAGCAGCTTTGAGGGTTTAAGCTCTGAAGCTTTCTTT
TRBV5-1	.	few	TRBJ2-1	CASSLGGSSYNEQFF	TGCGCCAGCAGCTTGGGCGGAAGCTCCTACAATGAGCAGTTCTTC
TRBV10-3	TRBD1	.	TRBJ1-1	CAIGGTGDDTEAFF	TGTGCCATCGGGGGGACAGGGGATGACACTGAAGCTTTCTTT
TRBV28	TRBD1	.	TRBJ2-7	CASSRTGITYEQYF	TGTGCCAGCAGTCGGACAGGTATTACCTACGAGCAGTACTTC
TRBV9	.	once	TRBJ2-3	CASSVRGNTDTQYF	TGTGCCAGCAGCGTTCGGGGGAACACAGATACGCAGTATTTT
TRBV19	.	.	TRBJ2-6	CAGSSLKDRLFSGANVLTF	TGTGCCGGTAGCTCACTGAAGGACAGATTATTCTCTGGGGCCAACGTCCTGACTTTC
TRBV21-1	.	.	TRBJ2-7	CASSPPYGQYF	TGTGCCAGCAGCCCGCCCTACGGGCAGTACTTC
TRBV11-2	.	.	TRBJ2-5	CASSLGTLKETQYF	TGTGCCAGCAGCTTAGGGACACTTAAAGAGACCCAGTACTTC